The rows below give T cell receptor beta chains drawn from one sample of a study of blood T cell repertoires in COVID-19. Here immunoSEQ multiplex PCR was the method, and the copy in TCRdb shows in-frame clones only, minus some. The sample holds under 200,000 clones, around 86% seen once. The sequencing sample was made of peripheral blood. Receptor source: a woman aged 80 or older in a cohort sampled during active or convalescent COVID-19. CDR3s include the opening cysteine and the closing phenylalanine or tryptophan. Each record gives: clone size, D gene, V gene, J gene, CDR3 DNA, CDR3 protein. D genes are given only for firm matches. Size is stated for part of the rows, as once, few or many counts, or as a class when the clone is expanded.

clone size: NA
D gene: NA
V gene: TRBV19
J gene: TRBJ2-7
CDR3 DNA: TGTGCCAGTAGTGAAACCAGGGGAATTCACAACGAGCAGTACTTC
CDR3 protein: CASSETRGIHNEQYF

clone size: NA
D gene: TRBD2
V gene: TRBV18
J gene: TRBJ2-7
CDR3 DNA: TGTGCCAGCTCATTGGGAGGGGACTACGAGCAGTACTTC
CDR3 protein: CASSLGGDYEQYF

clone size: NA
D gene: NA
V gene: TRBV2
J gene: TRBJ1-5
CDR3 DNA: TGTGCCAGCAGTGAAGCGCTTCAGGGGACTCAGCCCCAGCATTTT
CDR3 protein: CASSEALQGTQPQHF

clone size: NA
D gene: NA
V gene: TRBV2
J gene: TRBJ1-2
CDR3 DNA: TGTGCCAGCAGAAGCGAGGCAGCCGTATATGGCTACACCTTC
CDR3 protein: CASRSEAAVYGYTF

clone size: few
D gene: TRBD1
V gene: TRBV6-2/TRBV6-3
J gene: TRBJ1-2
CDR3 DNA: TGTGCCAGCAGTCGGACAGGGCCCTATGGCTACACCTTC
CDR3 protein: CASSRTGPYGYTF

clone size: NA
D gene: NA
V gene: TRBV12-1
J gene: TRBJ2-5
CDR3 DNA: TGTGCCAGCAGCCTCAAAGGGGTTGGGGAGACCCAGTACTTC
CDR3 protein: CASSLKGVGETQYF

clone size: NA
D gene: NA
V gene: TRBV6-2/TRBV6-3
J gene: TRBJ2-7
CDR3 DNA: TGTGCCAGCAGTGACGACAGGTACTGGCCGCAGTACTTC
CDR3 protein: CASSDDRYWPQYF

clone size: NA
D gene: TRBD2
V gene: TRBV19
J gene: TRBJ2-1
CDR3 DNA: TGTGCCAGTAGTCGACTAGCGGGAGATGAGCAGTTCTTC
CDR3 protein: CASSRLAGDEQFF

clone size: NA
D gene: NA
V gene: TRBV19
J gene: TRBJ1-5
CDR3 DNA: TGTGCCAGTAGAAGTACGGTTAGTTTCAATCAGCCCCAGCATTTT
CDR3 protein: CASRSTVSFNQPQHF

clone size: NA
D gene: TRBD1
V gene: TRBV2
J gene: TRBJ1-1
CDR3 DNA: TGTGCCAGCAGTGAAGAGGGACAGGCGAACACTGAAGCTTTCTTT
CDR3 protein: CASSEEGQANTEAFF

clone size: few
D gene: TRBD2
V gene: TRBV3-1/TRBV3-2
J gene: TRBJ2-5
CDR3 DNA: TGTGCCAGCAGTCAGATGAGCGGGAGGGCCGGGGAGACCCAGTACTTC
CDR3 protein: CASSQMSGRAGETQYF

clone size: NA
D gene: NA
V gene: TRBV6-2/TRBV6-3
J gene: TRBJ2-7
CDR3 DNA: TGTGCCAGCAGTATTGGACAGTTAAACGAGCAGTACTTC
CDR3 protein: CASSIGQLNEQYF

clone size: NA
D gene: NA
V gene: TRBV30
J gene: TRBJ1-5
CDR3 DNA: TGTGCCTGGAGCCTAGGGCCGGGGTATAGCAATCAGCCCCAGCATTTT
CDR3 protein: CAWSLGPGYSNQPQHF

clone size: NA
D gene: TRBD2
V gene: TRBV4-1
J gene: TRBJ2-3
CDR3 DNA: TGCGCCAGCAGCCAGCTGCTAGCGGGAAGCACAGATACGCAGTATTTT
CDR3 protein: CASSQLLAGSTDTQYF

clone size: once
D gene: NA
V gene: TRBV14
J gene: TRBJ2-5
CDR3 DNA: TGTGCCAGCAGCCAAGCCAGTATGGGGGGCCAGTACTTC
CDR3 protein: CASSQASMGGQYF

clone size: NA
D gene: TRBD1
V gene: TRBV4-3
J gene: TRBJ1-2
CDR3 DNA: TGCGCCAGCAGCCAGGCCGGACAGGGCTATGGCTACACCTTC
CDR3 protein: CASSQAGQGYGYTF

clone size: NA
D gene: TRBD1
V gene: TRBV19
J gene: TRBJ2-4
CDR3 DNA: TGTGCCAGTAGTATAGTGACAGGGGGCGATCCCCTTCAGTACTTC
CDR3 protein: CASSIVTGGDPLQYF

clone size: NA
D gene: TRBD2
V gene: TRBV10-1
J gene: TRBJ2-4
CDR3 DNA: TGCGCCAGCAGTGAGTCAACGGCTAGCGGGGGGACGTTTCTGGGCAAAAACATTCAGTACTTC
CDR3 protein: CASSESTASGGTFLGKNIQYF

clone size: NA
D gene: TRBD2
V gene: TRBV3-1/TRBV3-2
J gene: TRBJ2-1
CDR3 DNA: TGTGCCAGCAGCCAAGGGATCGGGGGGAGGGTTGGCGGAGACTACAATGAGCAGTTCTTC
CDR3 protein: CASSQGIGGRVGGDYNEQFF

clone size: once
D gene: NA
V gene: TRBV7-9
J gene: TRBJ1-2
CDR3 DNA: TGTGCCAGCAGCTTAGTAGACTATGGCTACACCTTC
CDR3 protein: CASSLVDYGYTF

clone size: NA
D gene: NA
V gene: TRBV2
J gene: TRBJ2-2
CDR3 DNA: TGTGCCAGCAGTGGTCTCTTACTAGCTACCGGGGAGCTGTTTTTT
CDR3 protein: CASSGLLLATGELFF

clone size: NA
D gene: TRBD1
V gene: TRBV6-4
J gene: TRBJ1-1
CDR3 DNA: TGTGCCAGCAGGCGACAGGGAAACACTGAAGCTTTCTTT
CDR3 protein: CASRRQGNTEAFF

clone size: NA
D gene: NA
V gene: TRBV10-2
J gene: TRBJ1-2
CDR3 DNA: TGCGCCAGCAGCGTAACAGACTATGGCTACACCTTC
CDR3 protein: CASSVTDYGYTF

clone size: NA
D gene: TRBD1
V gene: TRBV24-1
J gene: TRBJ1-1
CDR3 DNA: TGTGCCACGAGCCCCGGGACAGGGGTGTACACTGAAGCTTTCTTT
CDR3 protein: CATSPGTGVYTEAFF

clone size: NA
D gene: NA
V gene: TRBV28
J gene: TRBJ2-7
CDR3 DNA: TGTGCCAGCAGTCGTGACAGAGCCTACGAGCAGTACTTC
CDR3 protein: CASSRDRAYEQYF

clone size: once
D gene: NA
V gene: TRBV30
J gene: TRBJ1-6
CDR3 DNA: TGTGCCTGGACCCACCCACAGGGATCTAATTCACCCCTCCACTTT
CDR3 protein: CAWTHPQGSNSPLHF

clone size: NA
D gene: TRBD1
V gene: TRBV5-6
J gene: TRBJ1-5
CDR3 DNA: TGTGCCAGCAGCTCGACAGGGGGAGGCAATCAGCCCCAGCATTTT
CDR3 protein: CASSSTGGGNQPQHF

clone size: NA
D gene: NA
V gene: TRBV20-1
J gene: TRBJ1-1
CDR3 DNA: TGCAGTGCTAGGTCTCTAGAGCGGGCTTTCTTT
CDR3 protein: CSARSLERAFF

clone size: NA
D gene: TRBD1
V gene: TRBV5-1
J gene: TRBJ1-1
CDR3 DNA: TGCGCCAGCAGCTTCAGGACAGGGAGGCCTGAAGCTTTCTTT
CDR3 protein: CASSFRTGRPEAFF

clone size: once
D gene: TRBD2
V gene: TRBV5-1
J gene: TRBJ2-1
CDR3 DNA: TGCGCCAGCAGCTTGGGGACTAGCGGGAGCTCGGGCAATGAGCAGTTCTTC
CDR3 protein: CASSLGTSGSSGNEQFF

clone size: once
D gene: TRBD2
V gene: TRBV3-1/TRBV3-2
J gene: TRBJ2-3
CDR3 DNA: TGTGCCAGCAGCCAAGATCGCCTAGCGGGAACAGATACGCAGTATTTT
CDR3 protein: CASSQDRLAGTDTQYF

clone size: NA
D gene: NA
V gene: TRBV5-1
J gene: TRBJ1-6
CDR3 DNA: TGCGCCAGCAGCTTGTATCAGGGGAAATCGGCACCCCTCCACTTT
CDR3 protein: CASSLYQGKSAPLHF

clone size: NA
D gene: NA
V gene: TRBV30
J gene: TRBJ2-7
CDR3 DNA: TGTGCCTGGAGTGAGACAGTCTACGAGCAGTACTTC
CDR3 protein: CAWSETVYEQYF

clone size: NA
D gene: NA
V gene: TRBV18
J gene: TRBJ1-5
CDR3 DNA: TGTGCCAGCTCCCCCGGTAATAGCAATCAGCCCCAGCATTTT
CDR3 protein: CASSPGNSNQPQHF

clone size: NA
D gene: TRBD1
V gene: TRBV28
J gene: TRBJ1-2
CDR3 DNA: TGTGCCAGCAGCGCGGGACAGGGCTATGGCTACACCTTC
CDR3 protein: CASSAGQGYGYTF

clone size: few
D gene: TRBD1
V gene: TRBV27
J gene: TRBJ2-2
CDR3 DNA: TGTGCCAGCAGCCGTGGACAGGCATACACCGGGGAGCTGTTTTTT
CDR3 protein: CASSRGQAYTGELFF

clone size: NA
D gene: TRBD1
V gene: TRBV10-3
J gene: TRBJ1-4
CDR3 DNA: TGTGCCATCAGTGACGACAGGGGCAATGAAAAACTGTTTTTT
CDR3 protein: CAISDDRGNEKLFF

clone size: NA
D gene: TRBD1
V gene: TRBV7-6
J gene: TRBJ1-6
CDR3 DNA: TGTGCCAGCAGCTTAGGGACAGGGAGGAATTCACCCCTCCACTTT
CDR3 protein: CASSLGTGRNSPLHF

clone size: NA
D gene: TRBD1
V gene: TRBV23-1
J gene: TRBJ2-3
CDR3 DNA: TGCGCCAGCAGTCAATCGTCTCACGCCAGGGGGAGCACAGATACGCAGTATTTT
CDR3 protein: CASSQSSHARGSTDTQYF

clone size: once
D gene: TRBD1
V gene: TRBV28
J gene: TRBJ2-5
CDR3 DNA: TGTGCCAGCAGGAGGGACAGGGTAGCAGAGACCCAGTACTTC
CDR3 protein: CASRRDRVAETQYF

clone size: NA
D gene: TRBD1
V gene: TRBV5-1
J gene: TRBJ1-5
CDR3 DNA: TGCGCCAGCAGCTTGGCCTTACTTGCCGTCGTTCGGACAGGTGTACATCAGCCCCAGCATTTT
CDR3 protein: CASSLALLAVVRTGVHQPQHF

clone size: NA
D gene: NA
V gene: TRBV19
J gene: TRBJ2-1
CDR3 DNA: TGTGCCAGTAGAGAAGCGGGTTCCGGCTACAATGAGCAGTTCTTC
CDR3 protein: CASREAGSGYNEQFF

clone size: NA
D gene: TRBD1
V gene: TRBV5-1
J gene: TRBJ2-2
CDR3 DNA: TGCGCCAGCAGCCCTGGAGGACAGGGGGCAGGCGGGGAGCTGTTTTTT
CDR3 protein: CASSPGGQGAGGELFF

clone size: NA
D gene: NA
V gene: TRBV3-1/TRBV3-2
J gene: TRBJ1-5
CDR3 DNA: TGTGCCAGCAGCCAAGATCTCCCGGGGAGCAATCAGCCCCAGCATTTT
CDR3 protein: CASSQDLPGSNQPQHF

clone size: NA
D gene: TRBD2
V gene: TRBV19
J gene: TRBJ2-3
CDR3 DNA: TGTGCCAGTAGGAATCAAGGACTAGCGGGGGGGGACACAGATACGCAGTATTTT
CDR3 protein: CASRNQGLAGGDTDTQYF

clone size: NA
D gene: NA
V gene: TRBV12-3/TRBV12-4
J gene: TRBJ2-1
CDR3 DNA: TGTGCCAGCAGATCAGGGGTGAGGGAGCAGTTCTTC
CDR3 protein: CASRSGVREQFF

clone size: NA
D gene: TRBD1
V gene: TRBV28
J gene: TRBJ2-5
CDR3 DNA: TGTGCCAGCAACATACAGGGGAGAGAGACCCAGTACTTC
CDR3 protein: CASNIQGRETQYF

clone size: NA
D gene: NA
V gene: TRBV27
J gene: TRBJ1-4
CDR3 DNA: TGTGCCAGCAGTTTATCCTCTAATGAAAAACTGTTTTTT
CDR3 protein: CASSLSSNEKLFF

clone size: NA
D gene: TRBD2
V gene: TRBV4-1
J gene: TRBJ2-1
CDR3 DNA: TGCGCCAGCAGCCAAGATAAAGTGGGACTAGCGCGGGGTGAGCAGTTCTTC
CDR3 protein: CASSQDKVGLARGEQFF

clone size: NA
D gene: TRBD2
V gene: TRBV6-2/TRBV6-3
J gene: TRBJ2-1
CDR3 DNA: TGTGCCAGCAGCCCGGGACTAGCGAGCTACAATGAGCAGTTCTTC
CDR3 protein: CASSPGLASYNEQFF

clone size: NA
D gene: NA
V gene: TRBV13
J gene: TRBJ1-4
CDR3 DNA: TGTGCCAGCAGCAACCAGGGTCCTAATGAAAAACTGTTTTTT
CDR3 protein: CASSNQGPNEKLFF

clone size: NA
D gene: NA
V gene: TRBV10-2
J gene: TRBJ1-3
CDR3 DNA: TGCGCCAGCGGAGGGCGACGCGGAAACACCATATATTTT
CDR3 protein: CASGGRRGNTIYF

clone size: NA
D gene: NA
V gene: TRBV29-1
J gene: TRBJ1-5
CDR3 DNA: TGCAGCGTTAGCCAGGGGAGCAATCAGCCCCAGCATTTT
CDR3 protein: CSVSQGSNQPQHF

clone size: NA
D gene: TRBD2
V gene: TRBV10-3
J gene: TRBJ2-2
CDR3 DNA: TGTGCCATCAGTGACTCTGCGGGGGGTACCGGGGAGCTGTTTTTT
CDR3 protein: CAISDSAGGTGELFF

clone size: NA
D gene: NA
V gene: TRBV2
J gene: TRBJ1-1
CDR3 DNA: TGTGCCAGCAGGGCCTCCCTGGCGGGGCGGACTGAAGCTTTCTTT
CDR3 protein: CASRASLAGRTEAFF

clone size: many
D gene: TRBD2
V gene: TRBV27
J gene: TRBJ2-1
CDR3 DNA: TGTGCCAGCAGTTTCCGCAGCGGGGGTCAGAATGAGCAGTTCTTC
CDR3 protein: CASSFRSGGQNEQFF

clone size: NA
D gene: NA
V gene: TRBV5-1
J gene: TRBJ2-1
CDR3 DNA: TGCGCCAGCAGCTGGAGCGGCAGCTCCTACAATGAGCAGTTCTTC
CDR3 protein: CASSWSGSSYNEQFF

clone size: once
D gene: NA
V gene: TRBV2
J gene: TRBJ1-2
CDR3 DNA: TGTGCCAGCAGTGATTCGACAGTTCGGAAGGAGGGCTATGGCTACACCTTC
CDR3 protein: CASSDSTVRKEGYGYTF

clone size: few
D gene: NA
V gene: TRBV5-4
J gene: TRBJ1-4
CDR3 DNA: TGTGCCAGCAGCTGGGCGGGGAATGAAAAACTGTTTTTT
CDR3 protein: CASSWAGNEKLFF